The 23 T cell receptor beta chains reported below all come from one sample, sequenced in a study of cytotoxic CD8 clonotypes in ibrutinib-treated CLL. Clones were sequenced by immunoSEQ multiplex PCR, and TCRdb holds only the in-frame ones, with some missing. The data contain nearly 300,000 clones, approximately 76% of them singletons. The sequenced sample was PBMCs, obtained at disease progression, from a patient treated with ibrutinib. The origin of the receptors is a human donor with chronic lymphocytic leukemia.

There are a few counts of this clone. The chain employs TRBV5-1 and TRBJ2-7, with D hard to call. V dropped 0 bases and J dropped 9 bases, with 10 bases sitting between them. Germline CDR1 and CDR2: SGHRS and YFSETQ. This CDR3 has 12 residues. DNA of the CDR3: TGCGCCAGCAGCTTGGAGGGCGGACCGCAGTACTTC. Its protein product is CASSLEGGPQYF.

The V gene is TRBV9, the J gene TRBJ2-2; D not resolved. With 3 bases removed from V and 4 bases from J, the gap between germline ends came to 16 bases. Germline CDR1 and CDR2: SGDLS and YYNGEE. CDR3 length equals 16 residues. The CDR3 loop is CASSGLTRSRTGELFF. As DNA, the CDR3 is TGTGCCAGCAGCGGATTGACCCGTAGTCGCACCGGGGAGCTGTTTTTT. Variable domain in full (rest from reference TRBV9 and TRBJ2-2): DSGVTQTPKHLITATGQRVTLRCSPRSGDLSVYWYQQSLDQGLQFLIQYYNGEERAKGNILERFSAQQFPDLHSELNLSSLELGDSALYFCASSGLTRSRTGELFFGEGSRLTVL.

Comment on this clone: Distinct nucleotide sequences in the sample also encode this CDR3. The rearrangement links TRBV19 to TRBJ2-7; D is ambiguous. From germline, CDR1 is LNHDA and CDR2 SQIVND (reference sequence). The length of the CDR3 is 14 residues. V was clipped by 3 bases and J by 0 bases, with 9 bases between them. The CDR3 sequence: CASSIGPSSYEQYF. The CDR3 region has the DNA TGTGCCAGTAGTATCGGGCCGAGCTCCTACGAGCAGTACTTC.

The chain uses TRBV6-5 and TRBJ1-5; 9 bases fit TRBD1. The CDR3 totals 13 residues. Germline V gene lookup returns CDR1 MNHEY and CDR2 SVGAGI. J gave up 7 bases and V 4 bases, and 2 bases lay outside the gene matches. The CDR3, as DNA: TGTGCCAGCAGTTGGGACAGGGAGCAGCCCCAGCATTTT. Translated: CASSWDREQPQHF.

V and J are TRBV5-1 and TRBJ2-7; D gene ambiguous. CDR3 length: 16 amino acids. Trimming removed 0 bases at V and 3 bases at J, with 16 bases between. CDR1 SGHRS and CDR2 YFSETQ come from the germline V gene. CDR3 residues: CASSLVGWQNIYEQYF. CDR3 in DNA: TGCGCCAGCAGCTTGGTTGGCTGGCAGAATATCTACGAGCAGTACTTC.

This sequence joins TRBV9 and TRBJ1-2; 7 bases fit TRBD1. Germline values: CDR1 SGDLS, CDR2 YYNGEE. The CDR3 runs to 15 residues. Germline trimming cut 0 bases from V and 0 bases from J; bases unmatched to any gene: 2. CDR3 in amino acids: CASSVGQGANYGYTF. The CDR3 nucleotides read TGTGCCAGCAGCGTAGGACAGGGAGCTAACTATGGCTACACCTTC. The variable domain in full, with the rest retrieved from reference TRBV9 and TRBJ1-2, is DSGVTQTPKHLITATGQRVTLRCSPRSGDLSVYWYQQSLDQGLQFLIQYYNGEERAKGNILERFSAQQFPDLHSELNLSSLELGDSALYFCASSVGQGANYGYTFGSGTRLTVV.

V is TRBV29-1 and J is TRBJ2-5; D is possibly TRBD2 (6 bases). V shed 1 base and J shed 1 base, with 19 bases lying between them. This CDR3 is 17 amino acids long. In germline, CDR1 is SQVTM, CDR2 ANQGSEA. The DNA for the CDR3 is TGCAGCGTTGAAGTTGGGGGGAAGTGGGGCCTCCAAGAGACCCAGTACTTC. It specifies CSVEVGGKWGLQETQYF.

The chain recombines TRBV7-7 with TRBJ2-2; TRBD1 is a possible D gene (5 bases). V was clipped by 3 bases and J by 3 bases, with 14 bases between them. Germline V gene sequence: CDR1 SSHAT, CDR2 FNYEAQ (reference sequence). The CDR3 sequence is 16 residues long. The CDR3 nucleotides are TGTGCCAGCAGCTTGGGCAGGGCTTTTGACACCGGGGAGCTGTTTTTT. This encodes CASSLGRAFDTGELFF.

This rearrangement joins TRBV7-2 to TRBJ1-2; D remains ambiguous. Trimming removed 5 bases at V and 3 bases at J, with 19 bases between. Germline V gene sequence: CDR1 SGHTA, CDR2 FQGNSA. The CDR3 runs to 16 residues. The CDR3 spells CASSRPSRRPDYGYTF. The CDR3 DNA follows: TGTGCCAGCAGCCGACCAAGTAGACGGCCTGACTATGGCTACACCTTC. Using reference TRBV7-2 and TRBJ1-2 for the parts outside the CDR3, the full variable domain is GAGVSQSPSNKVTEKGKDVELRCDPISGHTALYWYRQSLGQGLEFLIYFQGNSAPDKSGLPSDRFSAERTGGSVSTLTIQRTQQEDSAVYLCASSRPSRRPDYGYTFGSGTRLTVV.

The chain has TRBV4-2 and TRBJ1-1; a weak D match, TRBD1 (6 bases). Germline loops: CDR1 LGHNA, CDR2 YNFKEQ. Trimming removed 0 bases at V and 1 base at J, with 9 bases between. CDR3 length equals 15 residues. CDR3 protein: CASSQDGTPNTEAFF. The CDR3 DNA reads TGTGCCAGCAGCCAAGATGGGACACCGAACACTGAAGCTTTCTTT.

The chain combines TRBV6-5 with TRBJ2-5; TRBD2 agrees at 10 bases. Germline V gives CDR1 MNHEY, CDR2 SVGAGI. The V gene end was trimmed by 7 bases and the J gene end by 2 bases; junction bases not matched to a gene: 7. The CDR3 loop spans 15 amino acids. CDR3 in amino acids: CASKQLAGNQETQYF. For the CDR3, the DNA is TGTGCCAGCAAACAACTAGCGGGGAATCAAGAGACCCAGTACTTC.

The gene calls are TRBV28 and TRBJ2-7, with 7 bases aligning to TRBD2. CDR3 size: 17 residues. Trimming at V came to 4 bases and at J to 2 bases, leaving 14 bases not matched to a gene. Germline CDR1 and CDR2: MDHEN and SYDVKM. CDR3 nucleotides: TGTGCCAGCAGTTCCCGACGAGCGGGGCGGAGGGCCTACGAGCAGTACTTC. Its translation: CASSSRRAGRRAYEQYF.

The genes are TRBV7-9 and TRBJ1-2; a possible D gene is TRBD1 (6 bases). This CDR3 is 14 amino acids long. Deletions cut 8 bases from V and 6 bases from J, with 19 bases between. Germline V gene lookup returns CDR1 SEHNR and CDR2 FQNEAQ (reference sequence). CDR3 DNA: TGTGCCAGCCACTCAGGGGATAGACCCGATGGCTACACCTTC. Translation gives CASHSGDRPDGYTF.

With regard to this clone: An end of the junction does not agree with germline; a read error may underlie this. V usage is TRBV28 and J usage is TRBJ2-1, with 7 positions matching TRBD1. The CDR3 sequence is 13 residues long. In germline, CDR1 is MDHEN, CDR2 SYDVKM. CDR3 region: CASSSGPTGVAIF. DNA for the CDR3: TGTGCCAGCAGTTCGGGCCCCACAGGGGTAGCGATCTTC.

The V call is TRBV10-3, the J call TRBJ1-3; TRBD1 is a possible D gene (5 bases). Trimming removed 8 bases at V and 0 bases at J, with 8 bases between. This CDR3 region has 13 residues. CDR1 is ENHRY, CDR2 SYGVKD, per germline. The CDR3 here is CAIGGFSGNTIYF. The CDR3 DNA follows: TGTGCCATCGGGGGATTCTCTGGAAACACCATATATTTT.

This chain joins TRBV29-1 and TRBJ2-5; D not certain. The CDR3 is 11 residues long. V lost 4 bases and J 4 bases, leaving 7 bases between the germline ends. Germline V CDR1 and CDR2: SQVTM, ANQGSEA. CDR3 bases: TGCAGCGTTGCCAGAGGAGAGACCCAGTACTTC. Its protein product is CSVARGETQYF.

The chain carries TRBV27 and TRBJ2-7, with TRBD1 matching 8 bases. After removal of 2 bases from V and 2 bases from J, the junction contained 11 bases not matched to a gene. This CDR3 is built from 17 residues. Germline V CDR1 and CDR2: MNHEY, SMNVEV (reference sequence). In DNA, the CDR3 is TGTGCCAGCAGTTTACCTCAATGGACAGGGTTCACCTACGAGCAGTACTTC. Protein: CASSLPQWTGFTYEQYF.

This clone has just a few counts. The J gene is TRBJ2-1, the V gene TRBV28, with 8 bases that match TRBD2. This CDR3 region has 13 residues. The germline V gene encodes CDR1 MDHEN and CDR2 SYDVKM. V lost 5 bases and J lost 9; bases outside the gene matches: 6. Here the CDR3 reads CASSPGLEGEQFF. CDR3 bases: TGTGCCAGCAGTCCGGGACTAGAGGGTGAGCAGTTCTTC.

The V gene is TRBV4-1, the J gene TRBJ2-5, with D unclear. The CDR3 spans 16 residues. Germline loops: CDR1 MGHRA, CDR2 YSYEKL. V was clipped by 0 bases and J by 0 bases, with 11 bases between them. The CDR3 protein is CASSQDGGTYQETQYF. For the CDR3, the DNA is TGCGCCAGCAGCCAAGATGGTGGCACCTACCAAGAGACCCAGTACTTC.

The genes are TRBV4-3 and TRBJ1-5; the D is unclear. Trimming stripped 4 bases from V and 7 bases from J, with 11 bases between. The germline V gene encodes CDR1 LGHNA and CDR2 YSLEER. The CDR3 runs to 13 residues. The CDR3 bases are TGCGCCAGCAGCCGTTCAGGCTCCCAGCCCCAGCATTTT. This translates into CASSRSGSQPQHF.

V and J are TRBV2 and TRBJ2-2, with no clear D. CDR3 size: 16 residues. V shed 7 bases and J shed 7 bases, with 22 bases lying between them. The germline CDR1 and CDR2 sequences are SNHLY and FYNNEI. DNA of the CDR3: TGTGCCAGCATGGGTAGACGGCAGGTGGCTGGCGGGGAGCTGTTTTTT. Its protein is CASMGRRQVAGGELFF.

This clone was found once. The V and J genes are TRBV29-1 and TRBJ2-7; no clear D gene. Germline CDR1 is SQVTM and CDR2 is ANQGSEA. This CDR3 has 10 amino acids. Trimming cost V 4 bases and J 6 bases, with 7 bases left between them. CDR3: CSVADPEQYF. The CDR3 DNA is TGCAGCGTTGCCGACCCCGAGCAGTACTTC.

This sequence joins TRBV2 and TRBJ1-1; TRBD1 matches 7 bases. The J segment lost 6 bases and the V segment lost 7 bases, leaving 8 bases of the junction unmatched. This CDR3 has 13 residues. Germline V lookup: CDR1 SNHLY, CDR2 FYNNEI. CDR3 DNA sequence: TGTGCCAGCACCCGGGACAGAATCGCTGAAGCTTTCTTT. Translating gives CASTRDRIAEAFF.